This passage covers 14 T cell receptor beta chains from one sample sequenced in a study of naive and memory T cell subsets. Overall study results and limits: Possibly reflecting memory cells re-expressing CD45RA, a few larger clonotypes occurred in naive repertoires, especially CD8.

The beta constant-region primer was an equimolar mix of two oligonucleotides covering TRBC1 and TRBC2. Nested alpha and beta constant-region primers with the SP2 primer drove four PCR rounds on ligated cDNA. A single record per CDR3 protein comes from TCRdb applying MiXCR to the UMI-ligation and nested PCR reads. In the table there are about 140,000 distinct CDR3 sequences, approximately 20% of which are singletons. These receptors' antigens are unknown. Sample: naive CD8+ T cells from blood. The source of these receptors is a human donor in good health.

The sample holds a few counts of this clonotype. V usage is TRBV6-6 and J usage is TRBJ1-2, with no clear D. CDR3 length equals 12 residues. Germline CDR1 MNHNY, CDR2 SVGAGI (reference sequence). Trimming cost V 8 bases and J 6 bases, with 13 bases left between them. The CDR3 bases are TGTGCCAGCTTAGACCTTGGGCATGGCTACACCTTC. Amino acid sequence: CASLDLGHGYTF.

CDR3 DNA sequence: TGTGCCAGCAGTTCCCTGGGAACGAATCAGCCCCAGCATTTT. Translating gives CASSSLGTNQPQHF. This sequence joins TRBV28 and TRBJ1-5; D unresolved. V was trimmed by 4 bases and J by 4 bases, leaving 11 bases between them. The germline V gene has CDR1 MDHEN and CDR2 SYDVKM. CDR3 size: 14 residues.

This clonotype was observed a handful of times. The genes are TRBV27 and TRBJ2-7; TRBD2 might be the D (5 bases). V lost 5 bases and J lost 5, with 19 bases in between. CDR3 length equals 15 residues. Germline values: CDR1 MNHEY, CDR2 SMNVEV (reference sequence). The CDR3 loop is CASSHLGLAGNEQYF. The CDR3, as DNA: TGTGCCAGCAGTCACCTTGGACTGGCCGGGAACGAGCAGTACTTC.

This clonotype was seen more than once but under ten times. This chain links TRBV3-1 with TRBJ2-3; D perhaps matches TRBD1 (5 bases). V lost 0 bases to trimming and J lost 5 bases, with 21 bases between them. The germline V gene encodes CDR1 LGHDT and CDR2 YNNKEL (reference sequence). The CDR3 runs to 18 residues. CDR3 nucleotide sequence: TGTGCCAGCAGCCAAGATAATTATGGCAGGGCCGTGGTAGATACGCAGTATTTT. Its protein is CASSQDNYGRAVVDTQYF.

The chain recombines TRBV2 with TRBJ2-1, with D unresolved. V gave up 4 bases and J gave up 1 base, with 14 bases separating them. This CDR3 is built from 16 residues. Germline lookup yields CDR1 SNHLY and CDR2 FYNNEI. The CDR3 loop reads CASSVPEEGSYNEQFF. The CDR3 DNA reads TGTGCCAGCAGTGTTCCCGAGGAAGGATCCTACAATGAGCAGTTCTTC.

This clonotype has only a few counts. V usage is TRBV28 and J usage is TRBJ2-1, with D maybe TRBD1 (7 bases). The V and J ends lost 6 bases and 7 bases respectively, with 19 bases between them. This CDR3 region has 15 residues. CDR1 and CDR2 (germline): MDHEN, SYDVKM. The chain's CDR3 is CASSYTGEVTNEQFF. The CDR3 bases are TGTGCCAGCAGCTATACAGGGGAGGTCACGAATGAGCAGTTCTTC.

The CDR3 DNA is TGTGCCAGCAGCTTGGAGTTGGGACAGGGAAACTACGAGCAGTACTTC. This sequence encodes CASSLELGQGNYEQYF. The V call is TRBV7-6, the J call TRBJ2-7, with TRBD1 identical over 9 bases. Losses at the gene ends were 3 bases for V and 3 bases for J; bases not matched to a gene: 9. Germline CDR1 and CDR2: SGHVS and FNYEAQ. The CDR3 spans 16 residues.

The V gene is TRBV5-1, the J gene TRBJ1-2; D perhaps matches TRBD1 (5 bases). The CDR3 length is 13 residues. CDR1 and CDR2 (germline): SGHRS, YFSETQ. The V end lost 2 bases, the J end lost 8 bases, and 13 bases lay between the germline ends. CDR3 coding DNA: TGCGCCAGCAGCTTATCTGAGAGGGACGGCTACACCTTC. Protein product: CASSLSERDGYTF.

This clonotype was observed a handful of times. This chain joins TRBV10-3 and TRBJ2-5; 9 nucleotides match TRBD1. Germline CDR1 reads ENHRY; CDR2 reads SYGVKD. The CDR3 is made up of 15 amino acids. Trimming cost V 1 base and J 3 bases; bases outside gene matches: 3. CDR3 DNA sequence: TGTGCCATCAGTGAGTTTAGGGACAGGGAAGAGACCCAGTACTTC. This codes for CAISEFRDREETQYF.

This clonotype was counted a few times. The chain links TRBV3-1 to TRBJ2-1, with 10 bases fitting TRBD1. CDR1 and CDR2 from the germline V gene are LGHDT and YNNKEL (reference sequence). The CDR3 loop spans 14 amino acids. Germline trimming cut 1 base from V and 16 bases from J; bases unmatched to any gene: 10. In DNA, the CDR3 is TGTGCCAGCAGCCAAGGGACGCTCCGACAGGGGGCATTCTTC. Translating it yields CASSQGTLRQGAFF.

The chain recombines TRBV28 with TRBJ1-5, with D tentatively TRBD1 (5 bases). Germline-derived CDR1 and CDR2 are MDHEN and SYDVKM. The CDR3 has 15 amino acids. The V end lost 7 bases, the J end lost 0 bases, and 13 bases lay between the germline ends. The CDR3: CASNPKGNSNQPQHF. The DNA of the CDR3 is TGTGCCAGCAACCCTAAGGGGAATAGCAATCAGCCCCAGCATTTT.

V and J are TRBV4-1 and TRBJ2-1, with 8 bases matching TRBD2. J lost 7 bases, V lost 3 bases, and 11 bases had no gene match. Germline V gives CDR1 MGHRA, CDR2 YSYEKL. CDR3 size: 16 residues. Written as DNA, the CDR3 is TGCGCCAGCAGCCAGGAGGCTAGCGGGCGCCGTAATGAGCAGTTCTTC. Amino acids: CASSQEASGRRNEQFF.

This clonotype was observed a handful of times. The chain has TRBV2 and TRBJ2-5, with 8 bases lining up with TRBD1. The CDR3 loop spans 16 amino acids. Germline-derived CDR1 and CDR2 are SNHLY and FYNNEI. V shed 6 bases and J 4 bases; nucleotides not matched to a gene: 13. The CDR3 is CASRSRDRPFGETQYF. The CDR3 DNA follows: TGTGCCAGCAGGAGCCGGGACAGGCCATTTGGAGAGACCCAGTACTTC.

The V call is TRBV29-1, the J call TRBJ2-1; D is perhaps TRBD1 (6 bases). V lost 6 bases and J 6 bases, leaving 18 bases between the germline ends. Germline loops: CDR1 SQVTM, CDR2 ANQGSEA. The CDR3 length is 14 residues. CDR3 DNA sequence: TGCAGCGTGGACCGGGACATCGAGAGCAATGAGCAGTTCTTC. It translates to CSVDRDIESNEQFF.